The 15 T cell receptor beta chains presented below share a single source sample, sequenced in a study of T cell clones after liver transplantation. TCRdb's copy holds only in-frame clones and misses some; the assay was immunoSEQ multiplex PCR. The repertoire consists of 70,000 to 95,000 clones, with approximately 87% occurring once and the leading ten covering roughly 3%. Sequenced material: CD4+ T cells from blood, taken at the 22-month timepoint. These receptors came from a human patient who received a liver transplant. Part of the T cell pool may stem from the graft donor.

The CDR3 region has the DNA TGCAGCGTCGGGAGGACGGGCGAGCAGTACTTC. It translates to CSVGRTGEQYF. This chain uses TRBV29-1 with TRBJ2-7; TRBD2 agrees at 7 bases. The CDR3 covers 11 residues. The germline V gene has CDR1 SQVTM and CDR2 ANQGSEA. The V segment lost 6 bases and the J segment 6 bases; nucleotides outside the gene matches: 5.

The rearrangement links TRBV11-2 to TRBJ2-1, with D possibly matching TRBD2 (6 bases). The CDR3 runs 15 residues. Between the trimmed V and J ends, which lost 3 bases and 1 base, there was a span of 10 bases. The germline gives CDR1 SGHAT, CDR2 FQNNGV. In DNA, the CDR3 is TGTGCCAGCAGCTTGCTAGCGTTTTCCTACAATGAGCAGTTCTTC. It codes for CASSLLAFSYNEQFF. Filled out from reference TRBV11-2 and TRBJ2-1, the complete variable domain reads EAGVAQSPRYKIIEKRQSVAFWCNPISGHATLYWYQQILGQGPKLLIQFQNNGVVDDSQLPKDRFSAERLKGVDSTLKIQPAKLEDSAVYLCASSLLAFSYNEQFFGPGTRLTVL.

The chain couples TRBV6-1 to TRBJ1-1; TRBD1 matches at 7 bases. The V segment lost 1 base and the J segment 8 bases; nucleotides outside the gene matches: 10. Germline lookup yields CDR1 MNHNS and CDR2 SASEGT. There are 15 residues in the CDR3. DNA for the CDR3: TGTGCCAGCAGTGAAGGGGGAGGTGTGGACAGGGAAGCTTTCTTT. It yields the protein CASSEGGGVDREAFF.

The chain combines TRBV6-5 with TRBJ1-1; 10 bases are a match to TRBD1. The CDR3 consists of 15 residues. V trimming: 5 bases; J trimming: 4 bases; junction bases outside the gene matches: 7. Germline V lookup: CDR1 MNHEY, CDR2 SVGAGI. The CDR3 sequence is CASSPRQGAGTEAFF. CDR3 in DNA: TGTGCCAGCAGTCCCCGACAGGGGGCTGGCACTGAAGCTTTCTTT.

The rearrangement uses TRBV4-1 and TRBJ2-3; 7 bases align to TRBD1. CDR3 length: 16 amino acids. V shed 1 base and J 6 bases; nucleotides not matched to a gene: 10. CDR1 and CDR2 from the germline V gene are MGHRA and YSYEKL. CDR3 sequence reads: CASSQGQGQRRDTQYF. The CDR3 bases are TGCGCCAGCAGCCAAGGACAGGGTCAAAGACGGGATACGCAGTATTTT.

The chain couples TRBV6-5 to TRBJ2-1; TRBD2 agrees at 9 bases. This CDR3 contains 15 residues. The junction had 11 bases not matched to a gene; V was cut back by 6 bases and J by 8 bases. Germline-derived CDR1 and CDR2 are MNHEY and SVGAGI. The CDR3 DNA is TGTGCCAGCAGCAATGGCGGGAGGGCCAACGATGAGCAGTTCTTC. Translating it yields CASSNGGRANDEQFF.

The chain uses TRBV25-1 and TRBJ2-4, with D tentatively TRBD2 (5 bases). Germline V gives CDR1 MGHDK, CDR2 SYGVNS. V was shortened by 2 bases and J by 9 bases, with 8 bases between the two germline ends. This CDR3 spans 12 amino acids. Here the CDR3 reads CASSESGGIQYF. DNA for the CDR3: TGTGCCAGCAGTGAAAGCGGCGGCATTCAGTACTTC.

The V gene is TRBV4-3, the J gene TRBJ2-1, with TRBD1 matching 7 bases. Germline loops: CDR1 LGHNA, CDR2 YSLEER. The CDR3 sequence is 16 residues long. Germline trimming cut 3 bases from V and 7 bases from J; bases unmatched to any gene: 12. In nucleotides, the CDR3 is TGCGCCAGCAGCCAGATTGCGTTCCGGGACAGTAATGAGCAGTTCTTC. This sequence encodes CASSQIAFRDSNEQFF.

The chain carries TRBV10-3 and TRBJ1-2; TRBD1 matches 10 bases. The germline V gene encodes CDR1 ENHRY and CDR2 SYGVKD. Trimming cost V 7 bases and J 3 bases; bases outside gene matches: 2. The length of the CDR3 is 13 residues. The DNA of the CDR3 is TGTGCCATCACCGGGACAGGGGACTATGGCTACACCTTC. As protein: CAITGTGDYGYTF.

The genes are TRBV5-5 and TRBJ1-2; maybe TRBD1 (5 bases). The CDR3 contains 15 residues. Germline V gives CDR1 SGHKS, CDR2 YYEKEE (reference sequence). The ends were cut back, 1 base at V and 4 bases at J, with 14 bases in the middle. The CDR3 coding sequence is TGTGCCAGCAGCTTGTCTCAGGGTCCTTTCTATGGCTACACCTTC. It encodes CASSLSQGPFYGYTF. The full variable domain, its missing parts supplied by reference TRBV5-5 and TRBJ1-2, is DAGVTQSPTHLIKTRGQQVTLRCSPISGHKSVSWYQQVLGQGPQFIFQYYEKEERGRGNFPDRFSARQFPNYSSELNVNALLLGDSALYLCASSLSQGPFYGYTFGSGTRLTVV.

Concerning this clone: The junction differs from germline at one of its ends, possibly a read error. The CDR3 DNA reads TGTGCTAGCAGCCTTCAGGAGAACACTGAAGCTTTCTTT. Protein product: CASSLQENTEAFF. The chain links TRBV7-7 to TRBJ1-1; unclear D gene. The CDR3 totals 13 residues. Germline CDR1 and CDR2: SSHAT and FNYEAQ (reference sequence). Variable domain in full (rest from reference TRBV7-7 and TRBJ1-1): GAGVSQSPRYKVTKRGQDVTLRCDPISSHATLYWYQQALGQGPEFLTYFNYEAQPDKSGLPSDRFSAERPEGSISTLTIQRTEQRDSAMYRCASSLQENTEAFFGQGTRLTVV.

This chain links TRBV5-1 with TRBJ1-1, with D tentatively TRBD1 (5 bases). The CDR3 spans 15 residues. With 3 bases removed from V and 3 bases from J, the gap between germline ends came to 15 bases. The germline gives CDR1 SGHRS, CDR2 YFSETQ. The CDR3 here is CASSWNVGGDTEAFF. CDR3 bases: TGCGCCAGCAGCTGGAATGTGGGAGGGGACACTGAAGCTTTCTTT.

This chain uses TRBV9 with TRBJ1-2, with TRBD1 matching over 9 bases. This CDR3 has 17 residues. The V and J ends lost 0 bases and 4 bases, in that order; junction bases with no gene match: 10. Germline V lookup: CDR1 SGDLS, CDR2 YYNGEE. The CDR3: CASSVDTGGIYGYGYTF. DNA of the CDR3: TGTGCCAGCAGCGTAGACACAGGGGGCATTTACGGCTATGGCTACACCTTC.

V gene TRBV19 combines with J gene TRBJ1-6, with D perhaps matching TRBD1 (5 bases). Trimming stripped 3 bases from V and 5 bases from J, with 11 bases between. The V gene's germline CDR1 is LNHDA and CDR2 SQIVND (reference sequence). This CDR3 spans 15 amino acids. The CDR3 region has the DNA TGTGCCAGTAGTATTGGGGGGACGAATAATTCACCCCTCCACTTT. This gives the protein CASSIGGTNNSPLHF.

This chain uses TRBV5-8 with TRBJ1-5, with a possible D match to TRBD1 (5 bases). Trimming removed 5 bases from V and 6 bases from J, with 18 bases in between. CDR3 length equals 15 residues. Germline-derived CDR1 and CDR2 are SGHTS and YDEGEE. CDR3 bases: TGTGCCAGCAGTTCGGACAAAAAACGTACTCAGCCCCAGCATTTT. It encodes CASSSDKKRTQPQHF.